A single sample is the source of the 5 T cell receptor beta chains below, sequenced in a study of graft-versus-host responses after intestinal transplantation. Profiling relied on immunoSEQ multiplex PCR, and the TCRdb table lists in-frame clones only, not all of them. The data hold 80,000 to 100,000 clones, with roughly 92% observed a single time. These receptors' antigens are unknown. The sample here was unstimulated CD8+ T cells sorted from spleen or lymph node cells, taken before transplant. The receptors were sampled from a human donor who was the organ donor for an intestinal transplant.

This clone was recorded once. The V and J genes are TRBV5-5 and TRBJ1-1; D is ambiguous. The CDR3 totals 12 residues. Germline lookup yields CDR1 SGHKS and CDR2 YYEKEE (reference sequence). V lost 5 bases, J lost 11 bases, and 16 bases lay in between. The CDR3 region has the DNA TGTGCCAGCAGGAGTGGGCGGGCTAGGGCTTTCTTT. Its protein product is CASRSGRARAFF.

CDR3 nucleotide sequence: TGTGCCAGCAGCTCAATAGAACCCCCCTATGGCTACACCTTC. It is translated as CASSSIEPPYGYTF. The chain recombines TRBV13 with TRBJ1-2; the D is unclear. Looked up from germline, CDR1 is PRHDT and CDR2 is FYEKMQ (reference sequence). V was pared by 4 bases and J by 4 bases, with 13 bases between. The CDR3 is made up of 14 amino acids.

The rearrangement links TRBV11-2 to TRBJ1-1; no clear D. The germline V gene encodes CDR1 SGHAT and CDR2 FQNNGV. V was shortened by 1 base and J by 4 bases, with 7 bases between the two germline ends. The CDR3 runs to 13 residues. CDR3 region: CASSLGDSTEAFF. The CDR3, as DNA: TGTGCCAGCAGCTTAGGCGACTCCACTGAAGCTTTCTTT.

The genes are TRBV13 and TRBJ1-1; D call uncertain. Trimming pared 3 bases from V and 1 base from J, leaving 9 bases between. This CDR3 contains 14 residues. Germline V lookup: CDR1 PRHDT, CDR2 FYEKMQ (reference sequence). The CDR3 DNA is TGTGCCAGCAGCTTTATCGGTAAGAACACTGAAGCTTTCTTT. Translation gives CASSFIGKNTEAFF.

The chain uses TRBV7-9 and TRBJ2-1; 7 bases align to TRBD1. Germline V gene sequence: CDR1 SEHNR, CDR2 FQNEAQ (reference sequence). V trimming: 6 bases; J trimming: 1 base; junction bases outside the gene matches: 18. The CDR3 spans 19 residues. The CDR3 sequence: CASSSDRVIPLQSYNEQFF. The CDR3 DNA sequence: TGTGCCAGCAGTTCCGACAGGGTAATCCCCTTACAGTCCTACAATGAGCAGTTCTTC.